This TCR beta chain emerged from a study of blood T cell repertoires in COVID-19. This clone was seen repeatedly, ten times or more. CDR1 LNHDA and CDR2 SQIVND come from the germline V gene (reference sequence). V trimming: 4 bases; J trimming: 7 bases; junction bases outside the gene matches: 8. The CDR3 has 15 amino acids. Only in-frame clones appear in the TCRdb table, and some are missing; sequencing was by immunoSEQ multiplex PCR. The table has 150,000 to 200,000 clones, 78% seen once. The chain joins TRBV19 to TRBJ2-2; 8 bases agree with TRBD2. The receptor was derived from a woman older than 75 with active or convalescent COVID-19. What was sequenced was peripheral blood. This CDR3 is CASSTSGPASGELFF. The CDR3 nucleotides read TGTGCCAGTAGTACTAGCGGGCCAGCGAGCGGGGAGCTGTTTTTT.